Below are 21 T cell receptor beta chains sequenced from a single sample in a study of control samples from healthy donors and cancer patients. The data were produced by immunoSEQ multiplex PCR, yet TCRdb's version contains in-frame clones alone and is incomplete. The top ten clones hold 3.6% of a sample with about 130,000 clones, about 95% of them seen once. The sequenced sample was blood. Source of these receptors: a man aged 30 to 39 in good health.

The chain links TRBV12-3 or TRBV12-4 to TRBJ1-3; TRBD1 is a possible D gene (6 bases). The ends were cut back, 6 bases at V and 1 base at J, with 7 bases in the middle. The CDR3 loop spans 13 amino acids. DNA for the CDR3: TGTGCCAGCAGCAGGGGATCTGGAAACACCATATATTTT. Its translation: CASSRGSGNTIYF.

The chain recombines TRBV5-4 with TRBJ1-1; D may be TRBD1 (5 bases). Per germline, CDR1 SGHNT and CDR2 YYREEE (reference sequence). There are 14 residues in the CDR3. The V end was cut by 0 bases, the J end by 1 base, with 7 bases between. DNA for the CDR3: TGTGCCAGCAGCTTGGCGACAGCGAACACTGAAGCTTTCTTT. Protein product: CASSLATANTEAFF.

In the case of this clone: The identical CDR3 is also encoded by other nucleotide sequences in the sample. The V and J genes are TRBV24-1 and TRBJ2-7; D unclear. This CDR3 has 13 residues. Germline values: CDR1 KGHDR, CDR2 SFDVKD. V was shortened by 0 bases and J by 0 bases, with 2 bases between the two germline ends. Here the CDR3 reads CATSDLGSYEQYF. The CDR3 bases are TGTGCCACCAGTGATTTGGGCTCCTACGAGCAGTACTTC.

The chain combines TRBV7-9 with TRBJ1-2; D is undetermined. Germline V gene sequence: CDR1 SEHNR, CDR2 FQNEAQ (reference sequence). There are 14 residues in the CDR3. With 1 base removed from V and 6 bases from J, the gap between germline ends came to 12 bases. CDR3 in amino acids: CASSLGLERDGYTF. CDR3 DNA sequence: TGTGCCAGCAGCTTAGGGCTAGAAAGGGATGGCTACACCTTC.

The chain links TRBV11-2 to TRBJ1-1; D ambiguous. The CDR3 runs 13 residues. Germline V lookup: CDR1 SGHAT, CDR2 FQNNGV. V lost 3 bases to trimming and J lost 10 bases, with 15 bases between them. The CDR3 loop reads CASSLRAQSGAFF. DNA of the CDR3: TGTGCCAGCAGCTTGCGGGCTCAATCGGGAGCTTTCTTT.

The V call is TRBV9, the J call TRBJ1-2; 10 bases align to TRBD1. From germline, CDR1 is SGDLS and CDR2 YYNGEE. V trimming: 3 bases; J trimming: 4 bases; junction bases outside the gene matches: 3. The CDR3 extends over 14 amino acids. The CDR3 coding sequence is TGTGCCAGCAGCGGGGGACAGGGGTTCTATGGCTACACCTTC. Protein sequence: CASSGGQGFYGYTF. The entire variable domain, with the rest obtained from reference TRBV9 and TRBJ1-2, is as follows: DSGVTQTPKHLITATGQRVTLRCSPRSGDLSVYWYQQSLDQGLQFLIQYYNGEERAKGNILERFSAQQFPDLHSELNLSSLELGDSALYFCASSGGQGFYGYTFGSGTRLTVV.

This clone was detected only once. This sequence joins TRBV19 and TRBJ2-2; 11 bases align to TRBD1. Germline assignment: CDR1 LNHDA and CDR2 SQIVND (reference sequence). V dropped 7 bases and J dropped 5; count of bases not matched to a gene: 6. The CDR3 contains 15 residues. Here the CDR3 DNA reads TGTGCCAGTACCATAGGACAGGGGGCTACCGGGGAGCTGTTTTTT. Its protein product is CASTIGQGATGELFF.

The chain uses TRBV5-5 and TRBJ2-1; 8 bases map to TRBD1. Germline values: CDR1 SGHKS, CDR2 YYEKEE (reference sequence). V shed 5 bases and J 6 bases; nucleotides not matched to a gene: 7. The CDR3 extends over 14 amino acids. CDR3 protein: CASRFGQGLNEQFF. CDR3 DNA: TGTGCCAGCAGGTTTGGACAGGGACTCAATGAGCAGTTCTTC.

The gene calls are TRBV19 and TRBJ2-1; D is possibly TRBD2 (5 bases). Trimming took off 5 bases at V and 9 bases at J, with 11 bases between the two ends. The CDR3 has 12 amino acids. CDR1 is LNHDA, CDR2 SQIVND, per germline (reference sequence). CDR3 sequence (DNA): TGTGCCAGTAGTCCCGGGGTTTTTGAGCAGTTCTTC. Translation gives CASSPGVFEQFF.

This chain links TRBV6-5 with TRBJ2-3, with D perhaps matching TRBD1 (6 bases). The CDR3 has 15 residues. Trimming cost V 7 bases and J 4 bases, with 18 bases left between them. CDR1 and CDR2 (germline): MNHEY, SVGAGI. CDR3 in amino acids: CASTRGRGYADTQYF. Here the CDR3 DNA reads TGTGCCAGCACCCGGGGCAGGGGTTACGCAGATACGCAGTATTTT.

V usage is TRBV7-6 and J usage is TRBJ2-1; tentatively, D is TRBD2 (7 bases). From germline, CDR1 is SGHVS and CDR2 FNYEAQ. The CDR3 sequence is 16 residues long. Trimming stripped 1 base from V and 3 bases from J, with 13 bases between. DNA for the CDR3: TGTGCCAGCAGCTTAGGCCGCGGGGGCTTCTACAATGAGCAGTTCTTC. Translated, it gives CASSLGRGGFYNEQFF.

This clone was seen once. The rearrangement uses TRBV11-2 and TRBJ1-2, with D possibly TRBD1 on 6 matching bases. This CDR3 spans 12 amino acids. Germline CDR1 SGHAT, CDR2 FQNNGV. Deletions cut 3 bases from V and 7 bases from J, with 9 bases between. The DNA for the CDR3 is TGTGCCAGCAGCTTCGGGGGCCCTGGCTACACCTTC. This encodes CASSFGGPGYTF.

The V and J genes are TRBV30 and TRBJ1-2, with D possibly matching TRBD1 (6 bases). The length of the CDR3 is 13 residues. Trimming removed 0 bases from V and 8 bases from J, with 13 bases in between. Germline V CDR1 and CDR2: GTSNPN, SVGIG (reference sequence). Written as DNA, the CDR3 is TGTGCCTGGAGTGTACTGGGGGGCGCGGGCTACACCTTC. Translating gives CAWSVLGGAGYTF. The full variable domain, rest sourced from reference TRBV30 and TRBJ1-2, is SQTIHQWPATLVQPVGSPLSLECTVEGTSNPNLYWYRQAAGRGLQLLFYSVGIGQISSEVPQNLSASRPQDRQFILSSKKLLLSDSGFYLCAWSVLGGAGYTFGSGTRLTVV.

The chain employs TRBV30 and TRBJ1-5; D unclear. Trimming took off 5 bases at V and 4 bases at J, with 12 bases between the two ends. Per germline, CDR1 GTSNPN and CDR2 SVGIG (reference sequence). The CDR3 contains 13 residues. The CDR3 nucleotides are TGTGCCTGGGCCGTCATGGGGAATCAGCCCCAGCATTTT. The encoded protein is CAWAVMGNQPQHF.

The CDR3 DNA follows: TGTGCCAGCTCACCGGCGGGGGGGCCTGGTGAGCAGTTCTTC. Translation: CASSPAGGPGEQFF. The V and J genes are TRBV18 and TRBJ2-1; 9 bases are a match to TRBD2. The CDR3 is 14 residues long. With 3 bases clipped from V and 9 bases from J, the junction kept 6 bases outside the gene matches. CDR1 is KGHSH, CDR2 LQKENI, per germline.

V is TRBV11-2 and J is TRBJ2-7, with a possible D match to TRBD1 (5 bases). This CDR3 region has 15 residues. V was pared by 0 bases and J by 3 bases, with 12 bases between. Germline CDR1 is SGHAT and CDR2 is FQNNGV. The CDR3 nucleotides read TGTGCCAGCAGCTTAGAGGTGGGGCCTAACTACGAGCAGTACTTC. Its translation is CASSLEVGPNYEQYF.

The J gene is TRBJ1-2, the V gene TRBV4-3; unclear D gene. The CDR3 totals 15 residues. Germline CDR1 LGHNA, CDR2 YSLEER. V was clipped by 2 bases and J by 0 bases, with 10 bases between them. The CDR3 loop reads CASSQSLGANYGYTF. DNA of the CDR3: TGCGCCAGCAGCCAATCCCTGGGCGCTAACTATGGCTACACCTTC.

This clone was detected only a few times. This rearrangement joins TRBV4-1 to TRBJ2-5, with D uncertain. The CDR3 consists of 14 residues. Germline V gene sequence: CDR1 MGHRA, CDR2 YSYEKL. Trimming removed 3 bases from V and 5 bases from J, with 13 bases in between. In DNA form, the CDR3 reads TGCGCCAGCAGCCAGGGTGCCCGGTCGGAGACCCAGTACTTC. It codes for CASSQGARSETQYF.

The CDR3 DNA reads as TGTGCCAGCAGCTTAGATGGAAGCACAGATACGCAGTATTTT. It codes for CASSLDGSTDTQYF. The V and J genes are TRBV7-2 and TRBJ2-3; D gene unclear. The CDR3 has 14 residues. V lost 1 base, J lost 0 bases, and 5 bases lay in between. Germline V gives CDR1 SGHTA, CDR2 FQGNSA. The full variable domain, in which reference TRBV7-2 and TRBJ2-3 provide the parts outside the CDR3, is GAGVSQSPSNKVTEKGKDVELRCDPISGHTALYWYRQSLGQGLEFLIYFQGNSAPDKSGLPSDRFSAERTGGSVSTLTIQRTQQEDSAVYLCASSLDGSTDTQYFGPGTRLTVL.

With regard to this clone: One end of the junction does not line up with germline, which may come from a read error. The chain is built from TRBV6-1 and TRBJ1-6; D unresolved. The CDR3 consists of 15 residues. The germline V gene has CDR1 MNHNS and CDR2 SASEGT. The CDR3 protein is CASSERTSGNSPLHF. The CDR3 nucleotides read TGTGCCAGTAGTGAACGTACCTCGGGGAATTCACCCCTCCACTTT.

The rearrangement joins TRBV30 to TRBJ1-5; TRBD1 might be the D (5 bases). CDR3 size: 13 residues. The germline V gene has CDR1 GTSNPN and CDR2 SVGIG (reference sequence). Deletions cut 2 bases from V and 5 bases from J, with 10 bases between. This CDR3 reads CAWSWGNDQPQHF. CDR3 DNA: TGTGCCTGGAGTTGGGGGAACGATCAGCCCCAGCATTTT.